This TCR beta chain was found in a study of T cell responses to AZD1222 COVID-19 vaccine. Notes on the study in general: Mapped onto spike, vaccine-associated CD4 TCRs spanned it and were dominant at 160-218 and 743-854.

This table comes from immunoSEQ multiplex PCR, and its TCRdb copy is limited to in-frame clones, with some not included. Of more than 95,000 clones in the sample, approximately 91% are singletons; the top ten hold approximately 18%. Details on this clone: The antigen is undetermined.

The source is an adult in good health. The input for sequencing was peripheral blood, taken on day 0 of AZD1222 vaccination.

The CDR3 loop is CASGSPGEMNTEAFF. The CDR3 region has the DNA TGTGCTAGTGGTTCACCTGGGGAGATGAACACTGAAGCTTTCTTT. This sequence joins TRBV12-5 and TRBJ1-1, with no clear D. V lost 4 bases, J lost 0 bases, and 12 bases lay in between. This CDR3 comprises 15 residues. Germline V CDR1 and CDR2: LGHNT, FRNRAP. Full variable domain (outside the CDR3, taken from reference TRBV12-5 and TRBJ1-1): DARVTQTPRHKVTEMGQEVTMRCQPILGHNTVFWYRQTMMQGLELLAYFRNRAPLDDSGMPKDRFSAEMPDATLATLKIQPSEPRDSAVYFCASGSPGEMNTEAFFGQGTRLTVV.